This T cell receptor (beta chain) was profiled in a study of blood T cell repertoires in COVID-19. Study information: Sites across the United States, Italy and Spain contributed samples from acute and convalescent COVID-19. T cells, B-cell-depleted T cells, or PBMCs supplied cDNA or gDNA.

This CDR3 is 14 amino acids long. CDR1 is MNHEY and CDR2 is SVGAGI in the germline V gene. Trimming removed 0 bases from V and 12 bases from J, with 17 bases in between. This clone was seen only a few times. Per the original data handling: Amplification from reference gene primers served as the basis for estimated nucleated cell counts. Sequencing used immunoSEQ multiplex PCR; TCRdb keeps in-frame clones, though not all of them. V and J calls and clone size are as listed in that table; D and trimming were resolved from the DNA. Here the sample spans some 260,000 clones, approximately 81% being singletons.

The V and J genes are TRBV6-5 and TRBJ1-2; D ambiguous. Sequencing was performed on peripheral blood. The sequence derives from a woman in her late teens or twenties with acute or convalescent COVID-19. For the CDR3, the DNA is TGTGCCAGCAGTTACTCCGCCCGGGAAATACGGAACACCTTC. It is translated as CASSYSAREIRNTF.